What follows is one TCR beta chain and its context. Which antigen it targets is not known. Qualities for individual bases were not recorded, and no much larger clone is one base off. The sample's time point label is to be understood as: baseline before first vaccination. Vaccinee samples were obtained from the UK trials COV001 and COV002, which included a single-blind randomized controlled phase 2/3 trial of AZD1222 (ChAdOx1 nCoV-19) in healthy adults. For TCRbeta chain sequencing, PBMC samples from trial participants were taken at day 0 and at day 28 after the second dose. The sample originates from a study of T cell responses to AZD1222 COVID-19 vaccine (dated by TCRdb to 2020 to 2023). As for the study more broadly: AZD1222 recipients with second doses at about 4 weeks or about 12 weeks were pooled, because spike-specific TCR depth and breadth did not differ between schedules. TCR sequencing covered more than 230 trial participants: about 210 given two doses of AZD1222 and approximately 26 given two doses of MenACWY control vaccine. Enrollment into the trials was organized by age into subgroups of 18-55, 56-69 and 70-plus years, and those subgroups contained roughly 150, 30 and 60 TCR-sequenced participants, respectively.

Including the terminal cysteine and phenylalanine, the CDR3 comprises 14 residues. CDR3 DNA only is kept here, 42 bases in frame from base 1. Reading the germline V gene (reference sequence) gives CDR1 MNHEY and CDR2 SMNVEV. Trimming removed 0 bases from V and 5 bases from J, leaving 5 bases between the germline ends. The CDR3 regions of human TCRbeta chains were analyzed by immunosequencing. Turning to the authors' computational methods: Repertoire TCRs were checked for matches against a reference library of SARS-CoV-2-specific TCRs that had been generated using the MIRA antigen-specificity platform. Breadth meant the fraction of unique TCRs that were SARS-CoV-2-associated, whereas depth meant the fraction of total T cells that were SARS-CoV-2-associated. Using the MIRA data, each spike-specific TCR was mapped to the spike region that the TCR reacts to and placed in a CD4 or CD8 class. Log10-transformed breadth and depth values were compared by one-way ANOVA with Sidak's multiple comparisons tests. The immuneACCESS repertoire file appears here via TCRdb, limited to in-frame rearrangements. These files lack a portion of the clones; in checked studies, under half of the deficit traces to unresolved V genes, and the cause of the others is not known. V and J calls and clone size are those listed in that table; D and trimming were worked out from the DNA. The sample contains 110,000 or so clones, roughly 80% of them found a single time. Approximately 5% of the sample is held by the ten biggest clonotypes.

Findings and caveats that apply to the study as a whole: Participants were mostly white British and included more females than males, and it was suggested by the authors that clonal diversity may have been underestimated. Because no day 14 peak-response samples were available, repertoires were characterized only after the peak T cell response. After two AZD1222 doses, spike-specific TCR breadth and depth were significantly higher than at day 0 and than in MenACWY recipients. Only 5 to 7 AZD1222 recipients were SARS-CoV-2 seropositive at baseline, limiting conclusions about previously exposed vaccinees. Epitopes outside the regions mutated in the B.1.351 and B.1.1.7 variants were reportedly recognized by nearly half of the unique spike-specific TCRs. The 56-69-year group was small, and its depth increase did not reach significance, likely because of low power. CD4 TCRs associated with the vaccine covered the entire spike protein, and the dominant responses were in regions 160-218 and 743-854.

The sequenced sample was peripheral blood, obtained on day 0 of AZD1222 vaccination. This TCR derives from an adult in good health. The chain is made from TRBV27 and TRBJ1-6, with the D gene too uncertain to name. The encoded CDR3 is CASSLSADNSPLHF. The DNA sequence is given as TGTGCCAGCAGTTTATCGGCAGATAATTCACCCCTCCACTTT.